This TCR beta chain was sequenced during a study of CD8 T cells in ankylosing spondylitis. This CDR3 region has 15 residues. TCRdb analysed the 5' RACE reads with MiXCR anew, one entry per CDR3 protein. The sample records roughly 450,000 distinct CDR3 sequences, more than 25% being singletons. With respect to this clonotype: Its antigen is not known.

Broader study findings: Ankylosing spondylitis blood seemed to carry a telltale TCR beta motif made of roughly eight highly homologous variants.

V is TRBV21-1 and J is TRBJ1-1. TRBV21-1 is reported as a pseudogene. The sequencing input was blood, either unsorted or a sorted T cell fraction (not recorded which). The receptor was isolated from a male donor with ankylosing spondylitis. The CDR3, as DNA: TGTGCCAGCAGCAAAGGGTTGGAAAGGAACACTGAAGCTTTCTTT. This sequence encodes CASSKGLERNTEAFF.